The 17 T cell receptor beta chains below come from one sample, sequenced in a study of tumor and adjacent non-tumor tissue in lung cancer. This sample's RNA came from whole unsorted tissue. The library came from three nested PCR rounds adapted from ARM-PCR protocols. TCRdb reprocessed the multiplex PCR reads with MiXCR, giving one entry per CDR3 protein. The table lists 90,000 or so distinct CDR3 sequences, roughly three fifths of them singletons. Sequencing input: lung tumor tissue. These receptor sequences come from a man between 65 and 85 years old with non-small cell lung cancer.

As to this clonotype: The conserved phenylalanine or tryptophan is not found at the CDR3 terminus, so this likely reflects a read error. The chain combines TRBV11-3 with TRBJ1-1; weak D call: TRBD1 (6 bases). The CDR3 is 16 amino acids. The V gene's germline CDR1 is SGHNT and CDR2 YENEEA. Trimming cost V 5 bases and J 0 bases, with 16 bases left between them. CDR3 in DNA: TGTGCCAGCAGCCGCTGCGGGACAAATGTGAACACTGAAGCTTTCTCT. Protein product: CASSRCGTNVNTEAFS.

Many counts were recorded for this clonotype. J is TRBJ2-5 and V is TRBV29-1; D might be TRBD2 (7 bases). Germline loops: CDR1 SQVTM, CDR2 ANQGSEA. This CDR3 has 12 amino acids. Trimming pared 8 bases from V and 6 bases from J, leaving 16 bases between. The CDR3 loop reads CSSGRGEKTQYF. CDR3 in DNA: TGCAGCAGTGGGAGGGGGGAGAAGACCCAGTACTTC.

About this clonotype: An end of the junction differs from the germline gene, which may be a read error. The chain uses TRBV7-8 and TRBJ1-4, with a weak D call TRBD1 (5 bases). The CDR3 totals 16 residues. CDR1 is SGHVS, CDR2 FQNEAQ, per germline. The CDR3 sequence: CSSSLGVFATNEKLFF. The CDR3 region has the DNA TGTTCCAGTAGCTTAGGGGTTTTTGCAACTAATGAAAAACTGTTTTTT.

A remark on this clonotype: The junction shows a germline mismatch at one end, possibly a read error. The chain links TRBV29-1 to TRBJ2-7; a weak D match, TRBD2 (6 bases). In germline, CDR1 is SQVTM, CDR2 ANQGSEA. The CDR3 is made up of 12 amino acids. The CDR3 region is CCVAQGGGAQYF. Written as DNA, the CDR3 is TGCTGCGTTGCCCAGGGAGGAGGCGCACAGTACTTC.

This clonotype occurred many times. The chain couples TRBV4-1 to TRBJ1-4; D gene unclear. V lost 0 bases, J lost 4 bases, and 15 bases lay in between. The CDR3 has 17 residues. CDR1 and CDR2 (germline): MGHRA, YSYEKL. CDR3 DNA sequence: TGCGCCAGCAGCCAAGACCCTCCGGGTGGCCTTAATGAAAAACTGTTTTTT. The encoded protein is CASSQDPPGGLNEKLFF.

This clonotype has a count of ten or more. V usage is TRBV11-1 and J usage is TRBJ2-7; D possibly corresponds to TRBD1 (7 bases). This CDR3 region has 15 residues. Looked up from germline, CDR1 is SGHAT and CDR2 is FQDESV (reference sequence). V was pared by 0 bases and J by 1 base, with 10 bases between. The CDR3 DNA is TGTGCCAGCAGCTTAGCCAGGGGGAGGTCCTACGAGCAGTACTTC. This sequence encodes CASSLARGRSYEQYF.

As to this clonotype: One end of the junction is discordant with germline, which a read error may explain. The chain uses TRBV6-1 and TRBJ2-6, with D possibly being TRBD1 (5 bases). The CDR3 extends over 16 amino acids. Per the germline V gene, CDR1 is MNHNS and CDR2 is SASEGT. The CDR3 reads CASSAEDISGASVLTF. CDR3 DNA sequence: TGTGCTAGCAGTGCCGAGGACATCTCTGGGGCCAGCGTCCTGACTTTC.

The V call is TRBV3-1, the J call TRBJ2-7, with 7 bases fitting TRBD2. This CDR3 region has 18 residues. Germline V gives CDR1 LGHDT, CDR2 YNNKEL (reference sequence). V lost 2 bases to trimming and J lost 2 bases; unmatched junction nucleotides: 15. In DNA form, the CDR3 reads TGTGCCAGCAGCCAATATCGAGGTCGTCTAGCGGATCCCTACGAGCAGTACTTC. Translating gives CASSQYRGRLADPYEQYF.

This clonotype appeared a few times. A much larger clone sits a single nucleotide away, making a read error possible. This chain uses TRBV4-1 with TRBJ1-4, with 8 bases aligning to TRBD1. CDR3 length: 15 amino acids. Germline values: CDR1 MGHRA, CDR2 YSYEKL. DNA of the CDR3: TGCGCCAACAGCCAAGCGGTCAGGGGGCGAGAAAAACTGTTTTTT. Protein product: CANSQAVRGREKLFF.

As concerns this clonotype: One junction end does not reproduce the germline sequence, and a read error may be involved. V gene TRBV6-5 combines with J gene TRBJ2-4, with TRBD1 matching over 9 bases. CDR3 size: 17 residues. Germline V gives CDR1 MNHEY, CDR2 SVGAGI. CDR3 amino acids: CATTDRGKVGSKNSQYF. DNA for the CDR3: TGTGCCACTACGGACAGGGGAAAGGTCGGGTCCAAAAACAGTCAGTACTTC.

The chain has TRBV6-5 and TRBJ1-6; D remains unclear. CDR1 is MNHEY and CDR2 is SVGAGI in the germline V gene. Deletions cut 10 bases from V and 9 bases from J, with 19 bases between. The CDR3 length is 14 residues. The CDR3 loop is CATSLTRKTSPLHF. The CDR3 DNA is TGTGCCACTTCCTTGACAAGGAAAACTTCACCCCTCCACTTT.

In its sample, this clonotype was seen many times. V usage is TRBV6-5 and J usage is TRBJ2-6; possible D gene TRBD1, 5 bases. The CDR3 length is 14 residues. Germline V gene lookup returns CDR1 MNHEY and CDR2 SVGAGI. V lost 5 bases and J lost 2, with 7 bases in between. CDR3 protein: CASSAQAGANVLTF. Written as DNA, the CDR3 is TGTGCCAGCAGTGCACAGGCTGGGGCCAACGTCCTGACTTTC.

The sample holds a few counts of this clonotype. This could be a read error, since a much larger clone is one nucleotide away. The chain combines TRBV5-4 with TRBJ2-3; D could derive from TRBD1 or TRBD2 (5 bases each). The CDR3 loop spans 14 amino acids. Germline lookup yields CDR1 SGHNT and CDR2 YYREEE (reference sequence). The CDR3 DNA reads as TGTACCAGCAGCCTGGCCAGGGCGGGAGATACGCAGTATTTT. It translates to CTSSLARAGDTQYF.

On this clonotype itself: Compared with germline, one end of the junction differs, possibly owing to a read error. The chain links TRBV4-1 to TRBJ2-2; 8 nucleotides line up with TRBD1. CDR1 and CDR2 from the germline V gene are MGHRA and YSYEKL. This CDR3 comprises 16 residues. The CDR3 bases are TGCGCTAGCAACAAGTCCGGACAGGGTAACACCGGGGAGCTGTTTTTT. It codes for CASNKSGQGNTGELFF.

Points on this clonotype: Mismatch with germline at one junction end may stem from a read error. The chain employs TRBV11-1 and TRBJ2-3, with TRBD2 as a possible D gene (5 bases). The CDR3 covers 16 residues. From germline, CDR1 is SGHAT and CDR2 FQDESV (reference sequence). Written as DNA, the CDR3 is TGTGTCAGCAGCGGTCTCGGGGTAGGCTTCACAGATACGCTGTATTTT. Its translation is CVSSGLGVGFTDTLYF. The full variable domain, with the rest looked up from reference TRBV11-1 and TRBJ2-3, is EAEVAQSPRYKITEKSQAVAFWCDPISGHATLYWYRQILGQGPELLVQFQDESVVDDSQLPKDRFSAERLKGVDSTLKIQPAELGDSAMYLCVSSGLGVGFTDTLYFGPGTRLTVL.

Remarks on this clonotype: A junction end diverges from the germline sequence, so it may reflect a read error. This sequence joins TRBV5-5 and TRBJ2-1; D assignment may be TRBD1 or TRBD2 (6 bases each). The CDR3 length is 16 residues. Germline V gene sequence: CDR1 SGHKS, CDR2 YYEKEE (reference sequence). For the CDR3, the DNA is TGTGTCAGCAGCTTGGCCGGGGGCAGGCTCATCAATGAGCAGTTCTTC. Translating gives CVSSLAGGRLINEQFF.

Of note for this clonotype: Likely a read error: the CDR3 ends without its conserved phenylalanine or tryptophan. The rearrangement links TRBV13 to TRBJ2-5; D might be TRBD1 (5 bases). Germline values: CDR1 PRHDT, CDR2 FYEKMQ (reference sequence). The CDR3 spans 14 residues. CDR3 in DNA: TGTGCCAGCAGCTTCTCAAGGGGCCAAGAGGCCCAGTACCTC. Protein: CASSFSRGQEAQYL.